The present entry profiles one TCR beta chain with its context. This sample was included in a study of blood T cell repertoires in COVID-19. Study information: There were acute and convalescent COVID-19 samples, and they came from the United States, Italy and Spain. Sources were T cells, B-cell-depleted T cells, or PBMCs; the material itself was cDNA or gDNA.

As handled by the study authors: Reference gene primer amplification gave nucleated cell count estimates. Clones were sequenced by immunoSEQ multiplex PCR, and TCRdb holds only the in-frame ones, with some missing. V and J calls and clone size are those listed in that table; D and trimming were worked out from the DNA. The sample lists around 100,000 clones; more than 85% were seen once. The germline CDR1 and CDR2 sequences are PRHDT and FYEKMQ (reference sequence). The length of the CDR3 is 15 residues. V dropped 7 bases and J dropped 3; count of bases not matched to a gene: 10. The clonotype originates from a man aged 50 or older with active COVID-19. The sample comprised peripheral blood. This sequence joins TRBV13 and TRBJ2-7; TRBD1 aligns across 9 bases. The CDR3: CASTKGTGILYEQYF. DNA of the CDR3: TGTGCCAGCACCAAGGGGACAGGGATCCTCTACGAGCAGTACTTC.